Listed below are T cell receptor beta chains from one sample, sequenced in a study of T cell responses to AZD1222 COVID-19 vaccine. Generated by immunoSEQ multiplex PCR, the TCRdb table keeps only in-frame clones and is missing some. This sample has around 200,000 clones; around 90% occur once, and the top ten carry roughly 26%. The sample was peripheral blood, taken 28 days after the second AZD1222 dose. Receptor source: an adult who received the AZD1222 COVID-19 vaccine. CDR3s leave out the opening cysteine and the closing phenylalanine or tryptophan. Clone size is not always given. Where it is, it says once, few, many or a class for expanded clones.

>once|TRBJ2-2|TRBV28
ASLRPKNTGELF
>NA|TRBJ2-7|TRBV28
ASRTSGSFYEQY
>NA|TRBJ2-5|TRBV7-2
ASSPSDPFGTQY
>NA|TRBJ2-1|TRBV19
ASSNRNGEQF
>NA|TRBJ1-5|TRBV4-2
ASSQDREVHQPQH
>NA|TRBJ2-7|TRBV10-3
AIRGRSPNYEQY
>NA|TRBJ1-1|TRBV6-6
ASSYGGAGNTEAF
>NA|TRBJ2-1|TRBV11-3
ASSPGSSYNEQF
>NA|TRBJ1-2|TRBV18
ASSPPSRSGYT
>once|TRBJ1-1|TRBV19
ASSGTGLANTEAF
>NA|TRBJ1-1|TRBV27
ASSFRGGTEAF
>few|TRBJ2-1|TRBV6-6
ASSYDPTSEEQF
>once|TRBJ1-6|TRBV7-9
ASSLIGAVSYNSPLH
>NA|TRBJ1-5|TRBV4-3
ASSQEGGRGTNQPQH